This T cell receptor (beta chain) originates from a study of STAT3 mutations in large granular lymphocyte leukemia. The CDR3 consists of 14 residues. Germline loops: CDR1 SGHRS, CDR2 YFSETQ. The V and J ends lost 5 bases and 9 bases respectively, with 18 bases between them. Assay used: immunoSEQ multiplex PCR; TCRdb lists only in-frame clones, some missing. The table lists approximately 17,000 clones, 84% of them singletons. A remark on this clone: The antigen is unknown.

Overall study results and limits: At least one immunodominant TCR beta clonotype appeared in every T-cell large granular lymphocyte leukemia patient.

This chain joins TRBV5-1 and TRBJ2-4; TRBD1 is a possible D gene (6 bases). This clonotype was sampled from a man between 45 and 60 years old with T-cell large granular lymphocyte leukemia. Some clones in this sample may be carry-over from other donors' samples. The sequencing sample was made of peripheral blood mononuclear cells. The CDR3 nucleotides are TGCGCCAGCAGTCCGTGGGGACAAAGGCCCATTCAGTACTTC. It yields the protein CASSPWGQRPIQYF. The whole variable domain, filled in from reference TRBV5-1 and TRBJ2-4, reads KAGVTQTPRYLIKTRGQQVTLSCSPISGHRSVSWYQQTPGQGLQFLFEYFSETQRNKGNFPGRFSGRQFSNSRSEMNVSTLELGDSALYLCASSPWGQRPIQYFGAGTRLSVL.